The rows below give T cell receptor beta chains drawn from one sample of a study of cytomegalovirus exposure and HLA in healthy donors. Assay used: immunoSEQ multiplex PCR; TCRdb lists only in-frame clones, some missing. The table includes 100,000 to 140,000 clones, roughly 72% detected once. The material sequenced was PBMCs. The receptor set was obtained from a man aged 30 to 39 in good health and CMV-seronegative. Both conserved end residues are part of each CDR3. D genes are given only for firm matches. Size values are once, few and many counts, or a class for expanded clones, and some rows have none.

J gene: TRBJ1-2
D gene: NA
clone size: NA
V gene: TRBV9
CDR3 DNA: TGTGCCAGCAGCGCCGAGTCCCATTCCGGCTACACCTTC
CDR3 protein: CASSAESHSGYTF

J gene: TRBJ1-4
D gene: TRBD1
clone size: NA
V gene: TRBV28
CDR3 DNA: TGTGCCAGCAGACGGGACAGCGGGGGGTATGAAAAACTGTTTTTT
CDR3 protein: CASRRDSGGYEKLFF

J gene: TRBJ2-3
D gene: TRBD2
clone size: NA
V gene: TRBV10-3
CDR3 DNA: TGTGCCATCAGTGAGGGGACTAGCGGGGGCCAGATCACAGATACGCAGTATTTT
CDR3 protein: CAISEGTSGGQITDTQYF

J gene: TRBJ2-7
D gene: TRBD1
clone size: NA
V gene: TRBV27
CDR3 DNA: TGTGCCAGCAGTTTCTCCCGGGACAGGGGCTACGAGCAGTACTTC
CDR3 protein: CASSFSRDRGYEQYF

J gene: TRBJ2-7
D gene: NA
clone size: NA
V gene: TRBV5-1
CDR3 DNA: TGCGCCAGCAGCTTGGCGGAGGGGGGGCCCTACGAGCAGTACTTC
CDR3 protein: CASSLAEGGPYEQYF

J gene: TRBJ1-4
D gene: TRBD1
clone size: NA
V gene: TRBV5-1
CDR3 DNA: TGCGCCAGCAGCTTCGGACAGGGGGCAAGTGTGGAAAAACTGTTTTTT
CDR3 protein: CASSFGQGASVEKLFF

J gene: TRBJ2-7
D gene: NA
clone size: NA
V gene: TRBV6-5
CDR3 DNA: TGTGCCAGCAGCTACGGACATCTTGGCCGCTACGAGCAGTACTTC
CDR3 protein: CASSYGHLGRYEQYF

J gene: TRBJ1-6
D gene: NA
clone size: NA
V gene: TRBV4-1
CDR3 DNA: TGCGCCAGCAGCCAAGATCGCGGGGGGAATTCACCCCTCCACTTT
CDR3 protein: CASSQDRGGNSPLHF

J gene: TRBJ2-1
D gene: TRBD1
clone size: NA
V gene: TRBV19
CDR3 DNA: TGTGCCAGTAGTATTGTCCAGGGGGCGGGTGAGCAGTTCTTC
CDR3 protein: CASSIVQGAGEQFF

J gene: TRBJ2-1
D gene: NA
clone size: NA
V gene: TRBV19
CDR3 DNA: TGTGCCAGTAGTATAGGGACAAACTTGGGCAATGAGCAGTTCTTC
CDR3 protein: CASSIGTNLGNEQFF

J gene: TRBJ1-5
D gene: NA
clone size: once
V gene: TRBV18
CDR3 DNA: TGTGCCAGCTCACTCCGGGCAGGGCATCAGCCCCAGCATTTT
CDR3 protein: CASSLRAGHQPQHF

J gene: TRBJ2-2
D gene: TRBD2
clone size: NA
V gene: TRBV9
CDR3 DNA: TGTGCCAGCAGCGTAAATTTAGCGGGAGTCACCGGGGAGCTGTTTTTT
CDR3 protein: CASSVNLAGVTGELFF

J gene: TRBJ2-7
D gene: NA
clone size: few
V gene: TRBV7-2
CDR3 DNA: TGTGCCAGCAGCTCGGCGGGATCCTCCTACGAGCAGTACTTC
CDR3 protein: CASSSAGSSYEQYF

J gene: TRBJ2-4
D gene: TRBD1
clone size: few
V gene: TRBV30
CDR3 DNA: TGTGCCTGGAACGCCGGGACAGGGGCTGACATTCAGTACTTC
CDR3 protein: CAWNAGTGADIQYF

J gene: TRBJ2-5
D gene: NA
clone size: NA
V gene: TRBV7-2
CDR3 DNA: TGTGCCAGCAGCTTGCGGGCAGCTAACCAAGAGACCCAGTACTTC
CDR3 protein: CASSLRAANQETQYF

J gene: TRBJ2-1
D gene: NA
clone size: NA
V gene: TRBV7-7
CDR3 DNA: TGTGCCAGCAGCTTAGGGGGAGTACGTTCCAATGAGCAGTTCTTC
CDR3 protein: CASSLGGVRSNEQFF

J gene: TRBJ2-7
D gene: NA
clone size: NA
V gene: TRBV25-1
CDR3 DNA: TGTGCCAGCAGACACGACGCGGCCGAGCAGTACTTC
CDR3 protein: CASRHDAAEQYF

J gene: TRBJ2-7
D gene: TRBD2
clone size: once
V gene: TRBV5-4
CDR3 DNA: TGTGCCAGCAGCTTGGGGTCTAGCGGGATTTTCGAGCAGTACTTC
CDR3 protein: CASSLGSSGIFEQYF

J gene: TRBJ2-5
D gene: TRBD2
clone size: once
V gene: TRBV15
CDR3 DNA: TGTGCCACCAGCAGAGGAGGTAGCGGGAGAGAAGAGACCCAGTACTTC
CDR3 protein: CATSRGGSGREETQYF

J gene: TRBJ2-7
D gene: NA
clone size: few
V gene: TRBV6-1
CDR3 DNA: TGTGCCAGCAGTAACAGGGGGGGTTCGTACGAGCAGTACTTC
CDR3 protein: CASSNRGGSYEQYF

J gene: TRBJ2-7
D gene: NA
clone size: NA
V gene: TRBV2
CDR3 DNA: TGTGCCAGCAGTGCTTCCTACGAGCAGTACTTC
CDR3 protein: CASSASYEQYF

J gene: TRBJ1-3
D gene: NA
clone size: once
V gene: TRBV18
CDR3 DNA: TGTGCCAGCTCACCGCTACAGGCCCTCTCTGGAAACACCATATATTTT
CDR3 protein: CASSPLQALSGNTIYF

J gene: TRBJ2-7
D gene: NA
clone size: NA
V gene: TRBV5-6
CDR3 DNA: TGTGCCAGCAGTAAAGGGAGTTCCTACGAGCAGTACTTC
CDR3 protein: CASSKGSSYEQYF

J gene: TRBJ1-4
D gene: TRBD1
clone size: NA
V gene: TRBV27
CDR3 DNA: TGTGCCAGCAGTTCGACAGGGGGAAGGGAAAAACTGTTTTTT
CDR3 protein: CASSSTGGREKLFF

J gene: TRBJ2-7
D gene: TRBD2
clone size: few
V gene: TRBV4-1
CDR3 DNA: TGCGCCAGCAGCCGCGGGGGCGAGCAGTACTTC
CDR3 protein: CASSRGGEQYF

J gene: TRBJ1-2
D gene: NA
clone size: NA
V gene: TRBV28
CDR3 DNA: TGTGCCAGCACGGGAGGGACACTTAATAACTATGGCTACACCTTC
CDR3 protein: CASTGGTLNNYGYTF

J gene: TRBJ2-3
D gene: TRBD2
clone size: once
V gene: TRBV10-3
CDR3 DNA: TGTGCCATCAGGCTAGCGGGAAAGAGTGTAGATACGCAGTATTTT
CDR3 protein: CAIRLAGKSVDTQYF

J gene: TRBJ1-6
D gene: TRBD1
clone size: few
V gene: TRBV5-1
CDR3 DNA: TGCGCCAGCAGCTTGGTCTTGGGTCGGACAGGGGGGCATTCACCCCTCCACTTT
CDR3 protein: CASSLVLGRTGGHSPLHF

J gene: TRBJ1-1
D gene: NA
clone size: NA
V gene: TRBV6-4
CDR3 DNA: TGTGCCAGCAGTGACACAGGGAGGGGGACTGAAGCTTTCTTT
CDR3 protein: CASSDTGRGTEAFF

J gene: TRBJ2-3
D gene: NA
clone size: once
V gene: TRBV21-1
CDR3 DNA: TGTGCCAGCAGCGACGGACTAGCCGCAGATACGCAGTATTTT
CDR3 protein: CASSDGLAADTQYF

J gene: TRBJ2-1
D gene: TRBD1
clone size: NA
V gene: TRBV5-1
CDR3 DNA: TGCGCCAGCAGTATGACAGGGGACTCCTACAATGAGCAGTTCTTC
CDR3 protein: CASSMTGDSYNEQFF

J gene: TRBJ2-3
D gene: NA
clone size: NA
V gene: TRBV28
CDR3 DNA: TGTGCCAGCAGTTTTCAGGGAAGCACAGATACGCAGTATTTT
CDR3 protein: CASSFQGSTDTQYF